Listed below are T cell receptor beta chains from one sample, sequenced in a study of CD8 T cells in Susac syndrome. TCRdb independently ran MiXCR on the immunoSEQ multiplex PCR reads; one entry per CDR3 protein. The sample consists of about 120,000 distinct CDR3 sequences, about 95% of them appearing once. Sequenced material: CD8+ T cells from PBMCs. The receptor set was obtained from a human donor with Susac syndrome. CDR3s include the opening cysteine and the closing phenylalanine or tryptophan. A D gene is named only where the DNA matches it firmly. Size is omitted from some rows. Given values are once, few, many or a class for expanded clones.

D: -; V: TRBV4-3; J: TRBJ1-2; size: -; DNA: TGCGCCAGCAGCCCGACCCGGGAGCTCGGGGGCTATGGCTACACCTTC; CDR3: CASSPTRELGGYGYTF
D: TRBD1; V: TRBV5-1; J: TRBJ2-7; size: -; DNA: TGCGCCAGCAGGTCCGGGACAGGGTTTTGGTCCGAGCAGTACTTC; CDR3: CASRSGTGFWSEQYF
D: TRBD2; V: TRBV7-9; J: TRBJ2-5; size: -; DNA: TGTGCCAGCAGCCCCGGACTAGCAGAGACCCAGTACTTC; CDR3: CASSPGLAETQYF
D: TRBD1; V: TRBV20-1; J: TRBJ1-1; size: few; DNA: TGCAGTGCTAGAGATGACAGGGAAAACACTGAAGCTTTCTTT; CDR3: CSARDDRENTEAFF
D: -; V: TRBV12-3/TRBV12-4; J: TRBJ2-3; size: -; DNA: TGTGCCAGCACCCACCGACAGGCCACAGATACGCAGTATTTT; CDR3: CASTHRQATDTQYF
D: -; V: TRBV6-5; J: TRBJ1-5; size: -; DNA: TGTGCCAGCAGTTACTCGGGGAACAGCAATCAGCCCCAGCATTTT; CDR3: CASSYSGNSNQPQHF
D: -; V: TRBV2; J: TRBJ2-5; size: -; DNA: TGTGCCAGCAGTCGCTGGGACACCCCAGAGACCCAGTACTTC; CDR3: CASSRWDTPETQYF
D: TRBD1; V: TRBV30; J: TRBJ2-6; size: -; DNA: TGTGCCTGGAGTGCACAGGGGGCGCGGGCCAACGTCCTGACTTTC; CDR3: CAWSAQGARANVLTF
D: -; V: TRBV9; J: TRBJ1-1; size: -; DNA: TGTGCCAGCAGTTACACCCGGGACTCTGACACTGAAGCTTTCTTT; CDR3: CASSYTRDSDTEAFF
D: -; V: TRBV7-2; J: TRBJ2-7; size: -; DNA: TGTGCCAGCAGCTCACCTCGACTAAACCCCTACGAGCAGTACTTC; CDR3: CASSSPRLNPYEQYF
D: -; V: TRBV12-3/TRBV12-4; J: TRBJ2-7; size: -; DNA: TGTGCCAGCAGCCCGTCAGTTCTCGAGCAGTACTTC; CDR3: CASSPSVLEQYF
D: TRBD1; V: TRBV6-5; J: TRBJ2-3; size: once; DNA: TGTGCCAGCAGTGGGGGACAGGGAGGAGATACGCAGTATTTT; CDR3: CASSGGQGGDTQYF
D: TRBD1; V: TRBV19; J: TRBJ1-1; size: -; DNA: TGTGCCACCCGGGACAGGGAGGCCTTGAACACTGAAGCTTTCTTT; CDR3: CATRDREALNTEAFF
D: -; V: TRBV7-2; J: TRBJ2-7; size: -; DNA: TGTGCCAGCAGCCTAAGGGGGTACGAGCAGTACTTC; CDR3: CASSLRGYEQYF
D: -; V: TRBV4-1; J: TRBJ2-1; size: few; DNA: TGCGCCAGCAGCCAAGGTGGAGTTAACGAGCAGTTCTTC; CDR3: CASSQGGVNEQFF